This T cell receptor beta chain comes out of a study of T cells after yellow fever vaccination (dated by TCRdb to about 2019). For context, the study as a whole: The SMART-Seq v4 Ultra Low Input RNA kit was used to prepare libraries from fractions with low cell numbers. To follow T-cell clones before and after both primary and booster YFV17D yellow fever vaccination, bulk TCR alpha and beta repertoires underwent longitudinal sequencing. Two healthy male donors, one aged 18 to 29 and one aged 30 to 40 years, made up the cohort. Blood was drawn at multiple timepoints before and after primary and secondary immunization, with bulk PBMC replicates and cell subsets isolated.

What the research found in general, with its limitations: Computational filtering was required because FACS-sorted repertoires could contain abundant contaminating clonotypes from the bulk population. Only a couple of donors were included in the study, so the extent to which the findings can be generalized is limited. A small share of clonotypes was detected in both CD4 and CD8 compartments, with the overlap likely arising from convergent recombination. After the booster, most of the clones that had expanded following primary vaccination were detected again (roughly 96% of CD4 and around 90% of CD8), which suggests that memory was broadly maintained. The secondary T-cell response was weaker than the primary response but faster, peaking on day 5 instead of day 15.

For sequencing, an Illumina NovaSeq 6000 was employed. Synthesis of TCR cDNA relied on 5'RACE template switching, a step that introduced a universal primer site along with unique molecular identifiers. Priming of cDNA synthesis was performed from both the TCR alpha and TCR beta constant segments. Library amplification used two PCR steps, and the second PCR step added sample barcodes and sequencing adapters. Libraries were sequenced on Illumina HiSeq 2500 (2x100 bp) or NovaSeq (2x150 bp). As for the authors' bioinformatics: Reads were demultiplexed and collapsed into UMI consensus sequences with MIGEC, and V(D)J alignment was performed with MiXCR. Clonotypes responding to the vaccine were identified with edgeR on replicate PBMC samples, with the criteria of FDR below 0.01 and a log2 fold change above 5 up to day 15. Each bulk clonotype was labeled CD4 or CD8 based on which sequenced repertoire, CD4 or CD8, contained the clonotype at higher abundance. The public reads were reanalyzed by TCRdb: fastp trimming at Q25, MiXCR alignment, in-frame beta chains only. Entries are consolidated by CDR3 protein sequence, retaining the most common genes and DNA. These V and J calls are TCRdb output, not the study's own analysis. This sample lists about 210,000 distinct CDR3 sequences; about 3% were detected once. Clones ranked in the top ten supply 3.2% of the sample.

Sample treatment or condition, as interpreted from the label and publication: live attenuated yellow fever vaccine strain. A standard Ficoll-Paque protocol was used to isolate PBMCs from peripheral blood. Dynabeads CD4 and CD8 positive selection kits were used to isolate CD4 and CD8 T-cell fractions. TriZol was used to extract RNA from bulk PBMCs, from CD4 and CD8 fractions, and from dextramer-positive and dextramer-negative fractions. This clonotype was counted ten times or more. It has no known antigen specificity. Per-nucleotide qualities are absent, and no much larger clonotype sits a single base away. The clonotype was recovered from a man in his late teens or twenties who received the YFV17D yellow fever vaccine. Sequences were derived from CD4+ T cells sorted from PBMCs, sampled 10 days after the yellow fever booster vaccination.

The DNA sequence is TGTGCCAGCAGCTTAAGGGACAGGGAGGAGAACACTGAAGCTTTCTTT. It translates as CASSLRDREENTEAFF. The chain is made from TRBV7-3 and TRBJ1-1; 9 central bases correspond to TRBD1. There are 16 amino acids in the CDR3, from cysteine to phenylalanine inclusive. CDR3 DNA only is kept here, 48 bases in frame from base 1. V ends up 1 base short and J 1 base short, with an unmatched junction base count of 4. CDR1 and CDR2 (SGHTA, FQGTGA) derive from the germline V gene.